These 32 T cell receptor beta chains originate from one sample sequenced in a study of CD8 T cells in Susac syndrome. Random hexamers were used to reverse transcribe an amount of about 0.5 to 1 ug RNA. TCRdb redid the calling of the immunoSEQ multiplex PCR reads with MiXCR, one entry per CDR3 protein. The table has a few hundred thousand distinct CDR3 sequences, approximately 94% seen once. Sequenced input: CD4+ T cells from PBMCs. The receptors were sampled from a human donor with Susac syndrome.

CDR3 loop: CSATKGNTEAFF. CDR3 nucleotides: TGCAGCGCCACAAAGGGAAACACTGAAGCTTTCTTT. The V call is TRBV29-1, the J call TRBJ1-1; D unclear. The V end lost 7 bases, the J end lost 2 bases, and 11 bases lay between the germline ends. The length of the CDR3 is 12 residues. From germline, CDR1 is SQVTM and CDR2 ANQGSEA. The full variable domain, in which reference TRBV29-1 and TRBJ1-1 provide the parts outside the CDR3, is SAVISQKPSRDICQRGTSLTIQCQVDSQVTMMFWYRQQPGQSLTLIATANQGSEATYESGFVIDKFPISRPNLTFSTLTVSNMSPEDSSIYLCSATKGNTEAFFGQGTRLTVV.

This sequence joins TRBV24-1 and TRBJ2-3; no clear D. V lost 5 bases, J lost 9 bases, and 20 bases lay in between. The CDR3 is made up of 15 amino acids. Looked up from germline, CDR1 is KGHDR and CDR2 is SFDVKD. This chain's CDR3 is CATSATVGPFDTQYF. In nucleotides, the CDR3 is TGTGCCACCAGTGCAACAGTAGGGCCGTTCGACACGCAGTATTTT.

The rearrangement links TRBV29-1 to TRBJ2-7, with D tentatively TRBD2 (5 bases). The germline V gene has CDR1 SQVTM and CDR2 ANQGSEA. Deletions cut 6 bases from V and 4 bases from J, with 10 bases between. The CDR3 has 11 amino acids. The chain's CDR3 is CSVRTGYEQYF. CDR3 bases: TGCAGCGTGCGGACTGGGTACGAGCAGTACTTC.

V usage is TRBV20-1 and J usage is TRBJ1-6, with a possible D match to TRBD1 (5 bases). The V end lost 2 bases, the J end lost 7 bases, and 18 bases lay between the germline ends. Germline loops: CDR1 DFQATT, CDR2 SNEGSKA (reference sequence). This CDR3 is 16 amino acids long. The CDR3 DNA sequence: TGCAGTGCTAGAACAATTACACAGGAGCGCAATTCACCCCTCCACTTT. Translated: CSARTITQERNSPLHF.

This rearrangement joins TRBV19 to TRBJ1-1, with TRBD1 identical over 9 bases. The CDR3 covers 18 residues. Germline CDR1 and CDR2: LNHDA and SQIVND (reference sequence). V shed 3 bases and J 1 base; nucleotides not matched to a gene: 12. As DNA, the CDR3 is TGTGCCAGTAGTATCCGCCCCGGGACAGGGAGGAGGAACACTGAAGCTTTCTTT. This translates into CASSIRPGTGRRNTEAFF.

This rearrangement joins TRBV6-1 to TRBJ1-3, with TRBD1 matching over 9 bases. The germline V gene has CDR1 MNHNS and CDR2 SASEGT. The CDR3 totals 16 residues. V gave up 6 bases and J gave up 0 bases; unmatched junction bases: 6. CDR3 region: CASRLTGGASGNTIYF. The CDR3 region has the DNA TGTGCCAGCAGACTAACAGGGGGCGCCTCTGGAAACACCATATATTTT.

J is TRBJ2-1 and V is TRBV19; possible D gene TRBD1, 7 bases. This CDR3 contains 16 residues. The germline V gene encodes CDR1 LNHDA and CDR2 SQIVND (reference sequence). V was clipped by 3 bases and J by 1 base, with 13 bases between them. CDR3 sequence (DNA): TGTGCCAGTAGTATCCTGACAGGGAGGTCCTACAATGAGCAGTTCTTC. Translating it yields CASSILTGRSYNEQFF.

This chain links TRBV6-5 with TRBJ2-4, with a tentative D call TRBD2 (7 bases). The V end lost 0 bases, the J end lost 0 bases, and 21 bases lay between the germline ends. CDR1 is MNHEY, CDR2 SVGAGI, per germline. This CDR3 has 20 amino acids. As DNA, the CDR3 is TGTGCCAGCAGTTACTCGATCGCGGGGGCCGCGGTAATAGCCAAAAACATTCAGTACTTC. It yields the protein CASSYSIAGAAVIAKNIQYF.

The CDR3 DNA follows: TGTGCCAGCAGTTACAGAGGGACTTTGACTAAAGGTGATGGCTACACCTTC. Residues: CASSYRGTLTKGDGYTF. The chain is built from TRBV6-5 and TRBJ1-2; D might be TRBD1 (5 bases). The germline V gene has CDR1 MNHEY and CDR2 SVGAGI. This CDR3 is built from 17 residues. V gave up 2 bases and J gave up 6 bases, with 22 bases separating them.

The chain employs TRBV29-1 and TRBJ1-2, with D unclear. This CDR3 region has 14 residues. Germline V gene sequence: CDR1 SQVTM, CDR2 ANQGSEA. Trimming took off 4 bases at V and 4 bases at J, with 16 bases between the two ends. CDR3 bases: TGCAGCGTTGTCGTGAGGGAAGGTGGCTATGGCTACACCTTC. Translating gives CSVVVREGGYGYTF.

V gene TRBV4-3 combines with J gene TRBJ1-3; D unresolved. This CDR3 has 15 amino acids. CDR1 and CDR2 (germline): LGHNA, YSLEER. Trimming took off 1 base at V and 4 bases at J, with 11 bases between the two ends. DNA for the CDR3: TGCGCCAGCAGCCAAGGCCGATTAGAGGGAAACACCATATATTTT. Its translation: CASSQGRLEGNTIYF.

The chain recombines TRBV7-2 with TRBJ2-5, with unresolved D. CDR3 length: 15 residues. The V end was cut by 1 base, the J end by 1 base, with 10 bases between. Germline V gives CDR1 SGHTA, CDR2 FQGNSA. The CDR3 region is CASSLVNSLQETQYF. CDR3 in DNA: TGTGCCAGCAGCTTAGTGAACTCTCTCCAAGAGACCCAGTACTTC.

The V and J genes are TRBV12-3 or TRBV12-4 and TRBJ1-5, with a tentative D call TRBD1 (5 bases). The CDR3 runs to 15 residues. Deletions cut 3 bases from V and 6 bases from J, with 15 bases between. The CDR3 DNA reads TGTGCCAGCAGTTTTATAGGCACAGGACCTCAGCCCCAGCATTTT. It encodes CASSFIGTGPQPQHF.

This chain links TRBV6-5 with TRBJ2-7; D is possibly TRBD2 (6 bases). This CDR3 is 16 amino acids long. Trimming removed 2 bases from V and 0 bases from J, with 14 bases in between. The germline CDR1 and CDR2 sequences are MNHEY and SVGAGI. The CDR3 DNA sequence: TGTGCCAGCAGTTACCAACCCCGGGGGATCTCCTACGAGCAGTACTTC. This translates into CASSYQPRGISYEQYF.

In regard to this clonotype: A junction boundary mismatches the germline segment, possibly from a read error. The chain recombines TRBV29-1 with TRBJ2-1, with D maybe TRBD1 (6 bases). The germline V gene encodes CDR1 SQVTM and CDR2 ANQGSEA. The CDR3 length is 14 residues. This CDR3 reads CSIDTGLGYNEQFF. CDR3 DNA: TGCAGCATTGATACAGGGTTGGGGTACAATGAGCAGTTCTTC.

In this sample, this clonotype turned up once. The V call is TRBV9, the J call TRBJ2-7, with 8 bases aligning to TRBD1. Per germline, CDR1 SGDLS and CDR2 YYNGEE. V dropped 4 bases and J dropped 6; count of bases not matched to a gene: 9. The CDR3 runs to 14 residues. CDR3: CASSRWQGAGEQYF. In nucleotides, the CDR3 is TGTGCCAGCAGCCGCTGGCAGGGGGCAGGCGAGCAGTACTTC.

The chain is built from TRBV9 and TRBJ1-2; D uncertain. Germline loops: CDR1 SGDLS, CDR2 YYNGEE. The V end was cut by 0 bases, the J end by 6 bases, with 9 bases between. The CDR3 loop spans 13 amino acids. The chain's CDR3 is CASSVEGADGYTF. The CDR3 DNA reads as TGTGCCAGCAGCGTAGAAGGAGCTGATGGCTACACCTTC.

This chain links TRBV3-1 with TRBJ2-1, with TRBD2 matching over 8 bases. CDR1 is LGHDT and CDR2 is YNNKEL in the germline V gene (reference sequence). After removal of 1 base from V and 6 bases from J, the junction contained 2 bases not matched to a gene. This CDR3 has 14 amino acids. This chain's CDR3 is CASSQGGLGNEQFF. For the CDR3, the DNA is TGTGCCAGCAGCCAAGGGGGACTAGGCAATGAGCAGTTCTTC.

The chain is built from TRBV6-5 and TRBJ1-5; a weak D match, TRBD1 (5 bases). Trimming took off 4 bases at V and 6 bases at J, with 16 bases between the two ends. Germline CDR1 is MNHEY and CDR2 is SVGAGI. The CDR3 spans 15 residues. CDR3 nucleotides: TGTGCCAGCAGTTCACAGGAGGAGTATGGTCAGCCCCAGCATTTT. Its protein product is CASSSQEEYGQPQHF.

This chain uses TRBV18 with TRBJ1-2; D gene ambiguous. Germline V lookup: CDR1 KGHSH, CDR2 LQKENI. The length of the CDR3 is 18 residues. V was pared by 3 bases and J by 4 bases, with 24 bases between. The CDR3 DNA reads TGTGCCAGCTCACCTGTGCCGGACTCTTCCTTGCTGGGCTATGGCTACACCTTC. Residues: CASSPVPDSSLLGYGYTF.

J is TRBJ1-2 and V is TRBV20-1; 7 bases line up with TRBD1. Germline V gives CDR1 DFQATT, CDR2 SNEGSKA (reference sequence). The CDR3 covers 14 residues. Losses at the gene ends were 5 bases for V and 4 bases for J; bases not matched to a gene: 10. The DNA of the CDR3 is TGCAGTGCTTCGGAAACAGGGGTTAGCTATGGCTACACCTTC. As protein: CSASETGVSYGYTF.

This chain uses TRBV20-1 with TRBJ2-6; either TRBD1 or TRBD2 may fit D (7 bases each). CDR1 and CDR2 (germline): DFQATT, SNEGSKA (reference sequence). CDR3 length: 17 amino acids. V was cut by 7 bases and J by 1 base, with 20 bases left in between. In nucleotides, the CDR3 is TGCAGTGGGGGGGGACCGGGACAGTCTTCTGGGGCCAACGTCCTGACTTTC. Translated, it gives CSGGGPGQSSGANVLTF.

For the CDR3, the DNA is TGTGCCAGCAGGGACGAGGGGGGCCGTCACGAGCAGTACTTC. Translating gives CASRDEGGRHEQYF. The genes are TRBV6-2 or TRBV6-3 and TRBJ2-7; perhaps D is TRBD1 or TRBD2 (6 bases each). Trimming took off 6 bases at V and 5 bases at J, with 17 bases between the two ends. Germline values: CDR1 MNHEY, CDR2 SVGEGT. This CDR3 spans 14 amino acids.

The genes are TRBV4-3 and TRBJ2-2; D is unresolved. This CDR3 contains 13 residues. Per germline, CDR1 LGHNA and CDR2 YSLEER. V shed 0 bases and J shed 2 bases, with 1 base lying between them. The CDR3 nucleotides read TGCGCCAGCAGCCAAGATAACACCGGGGAGCTGTTTTTT. This gives the protein CASSQDNTGELFF.

The gene calls are TRBV19 and TRBJ1-1, with TRBD1 matching over 12 bases. CDR1 is LNHDA, CDR2 SQIVND, per germline (reference sequence). With 3 bases clipped from V and 8 bases from J, the junction kept 7 bases outside the gene matches. CDR3 length: 15 amino acids. CDR3 nucleotides: TGTGCCAGTAGTATTCCGGGACAGGGGGCGAAAGAAGCTTTCTTT. This translates into CASSIPGQGAKEAFF.

The rearrangement links TRBV28 to TRBJ2-7, with D possibly matching TRBD2 (6 bases). V lost 1 base and J 3 bases, leaving 16 bases between the germline ends. The CDR3 spans 16 residues. Germline CDR1 MDHEN, CDR2 SYDVKM. The chain's CDR3 is CASSLSQAGYGYEQYF. For the CDR3, the DNA is TGTGCCAGCAGTTTATCCCAGGCGGGATATGGCTACGAGCAGTACTTC.

This chain uses TRBV19 with TRBJ1-2, with unresolved D. CDR3 size: 13 residues. Germline V gene data show CDR1 as LNHDA and CDR2 as SQIVND (reference sequence). The V end lost 6 bases, the J end lost 5 bases, and 13 bases lay between the germline ends. The CDR3 sequence is CASSPQTDYGYTF. The DNA of the CDR3 is TGTGCCAGTAGCCCCCAGACTGATTATGGCTACACCTTC.

The V gene is TRBV28, the J gene TRBJ2-1, with a possible D match to TRBD2 (5 bases). The germline V and J ends were trimmed by 8 bases and 8 bases, with 16 bases remaining between them. This CDR3 has 13 residues. The germline CDR1 and CDR2 sequences are MDHEN and SYDVKM. The CDR3 bases are TGTGCCAGCCGCCGCGGGCGCGTGGATGAGCAGTTCTTC. This encodes CASRRGRVDEQFF.

The V and J genes are TRBV6-1 and TRBJ1-5, with 7 positions matching TRBD1. The V gene end was trimmed by 2 bases and the J gene end by 5 bases; junction bases not matched to a gene: 9. Germline assignment: CDR1 MNHNS and CDR2 SASEGT. The CDR3 length is 16 residues. CDR3 sequence: CASSERWAGGDQPQHF. The CDR3 DNA is TGTGCCAGCAGTGAACGATGGGCAGGGGGGGATCAGCCCCAGCATTTT.

The V and J genes are TRBV7-6 and TRBJ2-3, with D hard to call. The CDR3 spans 13 residues. V lost 1 base and J 2 bases, leaving 4 bases between the germline ends. Germline V gene lookup returns CDR1 SGHVS and CDR2 FNYEAQ. The CDR3 DNA is TGTGCCAGCAGCTTAGTCAACACAGATACGCAGTATTTT. It encodes CASSLVNTDTQYF.

The V and J genes are TRBV28 and TRBJ1-1; 9 nucleotides agree with TRBD1. V was clipped by 6 bases and J by 0 bases; unmatched bases: 8. Germline assignment: CDR1 MDHEN and CDR2 SYDVKM. This CDR3 region has 16 residues. The CDR3 region is CASRKPGQGLNTEAFF. The CDR3 coding sequence is TGTGCCAGCAGAAAACCGGGACAGGGATTGAACACTGAAGCTTTCTTT.

The V and J genes are TRBV18 and TRBJ2-2; D is uncertain. Trimming removed 6 bases from V and 5 bases from J, with 13 bases in between. The CDR3 consists of 14 residues. CDR1 is KGHSH and CDR2 is LQKENI in the germline V gene. The CDR3 coding sequence is TGTGCCAGCTCCCGGGCCCAGGAGACCGGGGAGCTGTTTTTT. Amino acid sequence: CASSRAQETGELFF. Looking up the rest from reference TRBV18 and TRBJ2-2 gives the full variable domain: NAGVMQNPRHLVRRRGQEARLRCSPMKGHSHVYWYRQLPEEGLKFMVYLQKENIIDESGMPKERFSAEFPKEGPSILRIQQVVRGDSAAYFCASSRAQETGELFFGEGSRLTVL.